Sequencing of this T cell receptor beta chain was carried out in a study of cytomegalovirus exposure and HLA in healthy donors. For this clone: Its antigen is still unknown.

General observations from the study: The study recorded more than 150 TCR beta chains that were cytomegalovirus-associated.

The donors were members of the 120-subject validation cohort (separate from the roughly 680-subject first cohort). TCRdb's table, derived via immunoSEQ multiplex PCR, lists solely in-frame clones and lacks some. The sample lists 300,000 to 400,000 clones, roughly 88% seen once, with roughly 0.88% in the top ten. Germline V lookup: CDR1 LNHNV, CDR2 YYDKDF (reference sequence). This CDR3 region has 16 residues. Unmatched junction bases numbered 5, after V lost 0 bases and J lost 2 bases. Sequenced: PBMCs. The chain recombines TRBV15 with TRBJ2-7, with 9 bases that match TRBD2. This TCR was recovered from a man aged 25 to 40 in good health and CMV-seronegative. CDR3 bases: TGTGCCACCAGCAGAGATCAGCGGGGGGCGACCTACGAGCAGTACTTC. This sequence encodes CATSRDQRGATYEQYF.